This T cell receptor (beta chain) is from a study of shared clonotypes between healthy human individuals. Assay: immunoSEQ multiplex PCR; the TCRdb copy retains only in-frame clones and omits some. The data contain 2,500,000 or so clones, approximately 92% of them singletons. Germline V gene data show CDR1 as SNHLY and CDR2 as FYNNEI. With 6 bases removed from V and 3 bases from J, the gap between germline ends came to 15 bases. The CDR3 has 14 amino acids. This TCR was sampled from a young man in good health. Source material: naive CD4+ T cells sorted from blood. Subset in this sample: CD45RA+ positively selected. The chain joins TRBV2 to TRBJ2-7, with D perhaps TRBD2 (5 bases). The CDR3 protein is CASSPDSYSYEQYF. CDR3 coding DNA: TGTGCCAGCAGCCCGGACTCATACAGCTACGAGCAGTACTTC. The full variable domain, with the rest looked up from reference TRBV2 and TRBJ2-7, is EPEVTQTPSHQVTQMGQEVILRCVPISNHLYFYWYRQILGQKVEFLVSFYNNEISEKSEIFDDQFSVERPDGSNFTLKIRSTKLEDSAMYFCASSPDSYSYEQYFGPGTRLTVT.